This record looks at one T cell receptor (beta chain) sequence and its context. The data were taken from a study of T cells in Graves' hyperthyroidism and ophthalmopathy. PBMCs were obtained from 10 ml fresh peripheral blood. Amplification of TCR beta CDR3 regions used RNA as the template. Initially, a first-round RT-PCR of the TCR CDR3 employed the HTBI primer set. TCRdb re-analysed the multiplex PCR reads in MiXCR, keeping a single row per CDR3 protein. The sample lists 500,000 to 550,000 distinct CDR3 sequences; less than 25% were seen once. Unmatched junction bases numbered 8, after V lost 5 bases and J lost 5 bases. Germline V gene data show CDR1 as PRHDT and CDR2 as FYEKMQ (reference sequence). This CDR3 contains 14 residues.

V is TRBV13 and J is TRBJ2-5; TRBD1 matches at 7 bases. The TCR originated in a man between 18 and 35 years old with Graves' hyperthyroidism. The sequenced sample was blood. The CDR3 reads CASSRYRGKETQYF. CDR3 bases: TGTGCCAGCAGCCGATACAGGGGCAAGGAGACCCAGTACTTC.